The T cell receptor beta chain under discussion was sequenced for a study of T-cell memory formation after mild COVID-19. Study-wide points: In pre-infection memory, a portion of responding clones appeared, which suggested that cross-reactive memory joined.

TCRdb used MiXCR to reprocess the 5' RACE reads, holding one entry per CDR3 protein. The sample carries around 200,000 distinct CDR3 sequences, about 20% recorded once. A few counts support this clonotype. As yet, its antigen is unknown. This CDR3 has 16 residues. The junction had 7 bases not matched to a gene; V was cut back by 0 bases and J by 6 bases. Germline V gene lookup returns CDR1 MGHRA and CDR2 YSYEKL. The J gene is TRBJ2-1, the V gene TRBV4-1; 8 bases match TRBD2. Input material: PBMCs or a T cell subset sorted from them (not recorded which). The sequence came from an adult woman who had mild COVID-19 (a few samples of this study predate the infection). Cell type and time point are not known. CDR3: CASSQEGRGVVNEQFF. CDR3 in DNA: TGCGCCAGCAGCCAAGAGGGGCGGGGGGTCGTCAATGAGCAGTTCTTC.